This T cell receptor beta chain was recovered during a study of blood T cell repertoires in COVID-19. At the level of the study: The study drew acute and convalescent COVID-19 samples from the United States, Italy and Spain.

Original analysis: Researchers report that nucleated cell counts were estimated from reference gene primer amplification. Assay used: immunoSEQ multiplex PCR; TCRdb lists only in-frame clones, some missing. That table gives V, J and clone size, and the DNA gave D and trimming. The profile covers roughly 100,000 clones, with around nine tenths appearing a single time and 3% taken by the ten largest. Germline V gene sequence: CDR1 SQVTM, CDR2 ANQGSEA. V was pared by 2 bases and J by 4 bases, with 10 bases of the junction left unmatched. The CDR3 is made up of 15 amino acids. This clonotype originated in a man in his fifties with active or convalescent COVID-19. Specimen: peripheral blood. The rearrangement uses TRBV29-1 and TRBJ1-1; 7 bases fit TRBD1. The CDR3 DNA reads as TGCAGCGTTGAAAGGGGACAGAAAGGGTCCACTGAAGCTTTCTTT. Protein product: CSVERGQKGSTEAFF.